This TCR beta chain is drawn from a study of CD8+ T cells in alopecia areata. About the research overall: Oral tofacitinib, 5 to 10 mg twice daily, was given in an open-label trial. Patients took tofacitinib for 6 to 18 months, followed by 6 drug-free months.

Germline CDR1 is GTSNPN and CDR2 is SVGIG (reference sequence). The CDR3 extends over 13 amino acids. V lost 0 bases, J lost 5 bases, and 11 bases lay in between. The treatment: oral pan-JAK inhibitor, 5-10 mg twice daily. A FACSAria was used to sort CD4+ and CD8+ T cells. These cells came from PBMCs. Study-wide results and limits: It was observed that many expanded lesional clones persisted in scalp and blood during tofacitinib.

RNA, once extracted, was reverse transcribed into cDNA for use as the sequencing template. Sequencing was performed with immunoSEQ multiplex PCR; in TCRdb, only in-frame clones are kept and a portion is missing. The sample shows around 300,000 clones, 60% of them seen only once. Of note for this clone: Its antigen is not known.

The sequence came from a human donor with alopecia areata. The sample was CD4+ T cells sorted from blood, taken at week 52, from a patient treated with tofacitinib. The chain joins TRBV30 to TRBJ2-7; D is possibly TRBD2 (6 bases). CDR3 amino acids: CAWSVGGTHEQYF. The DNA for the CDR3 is TGTGCCTGGAGTGTCGGAGGGACCCACGAGCAGTACTTC.